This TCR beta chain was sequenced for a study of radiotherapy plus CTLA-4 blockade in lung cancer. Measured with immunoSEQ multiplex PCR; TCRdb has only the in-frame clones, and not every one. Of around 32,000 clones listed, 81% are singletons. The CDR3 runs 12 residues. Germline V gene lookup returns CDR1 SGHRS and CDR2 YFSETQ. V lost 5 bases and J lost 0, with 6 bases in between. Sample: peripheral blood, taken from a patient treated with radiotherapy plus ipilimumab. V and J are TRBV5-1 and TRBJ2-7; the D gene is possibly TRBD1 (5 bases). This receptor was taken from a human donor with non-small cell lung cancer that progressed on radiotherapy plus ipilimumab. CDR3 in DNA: TGCGCCAGCAGGCAGGGCTCCTACGAGCAGTACTTC. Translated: CASRQGSYEQYF. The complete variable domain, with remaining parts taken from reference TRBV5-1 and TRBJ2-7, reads KAGVTQTPRYLIKTRGQQVTLSCSPISGHRSVSWYQQTPGQGLQFLFEYFSETQRNKGNFPGRFSGRQFSNSRSEMNVSTLELGDSALYLCASRQGSYEQYFGPGTRLTVT.